The TCR beta chain described here comes from a study of T cells in Graves' hyperthyroidism and ophthalmopathy. Across the whole study: Staff took peripheral blood when the initial diagnosis was made, before any treatment began.

This clonotype has a handful of counts. No antigen is known for it. From RNA transcripts, TCR beta CDR3 regions were amplified. The TCR CDR3 was amplified in a first-round RT-PCR using the HTBI primer set. TCRdb re-called the multiplex PCR reads through MiXCR, storing one row per CDR3 protein. The table has more than 600,000 distinct CDR3 sequences, 15% to 20% seen once. Diagnoses were made from clinical symptoms, serum measures (thyroxine and TRAb), thyroid ultrasound and orbital computed tomography. Study-wide results and limits: Researchers report that a 13 V-J model separated ophthalmopathy from stable hyperthyroidism. Before onset, by a median of about seven months, the model predicted ophthalmopathy.

Sequencing used blood. The sequence was obtained from a man aged 18 to 35 with Graves' hyperthyroidism.

Here the CDR3 DNA reads TGCAGTGCTAGAGGGGGACACATATATGGCTACACCTTC. Its protein is CSARGGHIYGYTF. The chain employs TRBV20-1 and TRBJ1-2, with D possibly matching TRBD1 (6 bases). Germline CDR1 DFQATT, CDR2 SNEGSKA (reference sequence). Trimming shortened V by 1 base and J by 5 bases, and 11 bases separated the two germline ends. The CDR3 sequence is 13 residues long.